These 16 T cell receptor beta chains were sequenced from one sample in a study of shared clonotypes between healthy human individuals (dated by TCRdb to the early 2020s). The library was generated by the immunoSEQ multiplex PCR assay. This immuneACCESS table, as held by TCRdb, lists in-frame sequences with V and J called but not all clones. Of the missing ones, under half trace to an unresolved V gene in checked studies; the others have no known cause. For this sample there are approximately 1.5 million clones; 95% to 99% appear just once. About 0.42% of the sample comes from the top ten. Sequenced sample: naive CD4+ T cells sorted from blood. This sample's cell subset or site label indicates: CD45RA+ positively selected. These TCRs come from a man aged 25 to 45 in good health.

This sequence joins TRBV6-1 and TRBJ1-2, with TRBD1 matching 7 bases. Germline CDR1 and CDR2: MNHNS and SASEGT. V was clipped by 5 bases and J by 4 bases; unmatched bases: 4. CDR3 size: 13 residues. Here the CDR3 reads CASSIRDSYGYTF. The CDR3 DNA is TGTGCCAGCAGTATCCGGGACAGCTATGGCTACACCTTC.

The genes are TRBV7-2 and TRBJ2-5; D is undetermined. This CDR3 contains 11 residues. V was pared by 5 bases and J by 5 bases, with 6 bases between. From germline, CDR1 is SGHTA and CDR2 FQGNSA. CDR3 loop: CASSPYETQYF. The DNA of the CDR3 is TGTGCCAGCAGCCCCTACGAGACCCAGTACTTC.

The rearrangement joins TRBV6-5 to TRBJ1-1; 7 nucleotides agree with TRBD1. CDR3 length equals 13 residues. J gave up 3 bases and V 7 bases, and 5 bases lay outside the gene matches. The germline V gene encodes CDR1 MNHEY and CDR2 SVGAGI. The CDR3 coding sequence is TGTGCCAGCAAAGCTACAGGGGACACTGAAGCTTTCTTT. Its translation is CASKATGDTEAFF.

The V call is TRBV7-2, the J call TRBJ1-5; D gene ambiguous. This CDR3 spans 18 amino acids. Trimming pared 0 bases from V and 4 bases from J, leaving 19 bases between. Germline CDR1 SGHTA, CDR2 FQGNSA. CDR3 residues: CASSLALGVRGRNQPQHF. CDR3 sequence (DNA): TGTGCCAGCAGCTTAGCCCTTGGTGTGCGGGGAAGGAATCAGCCCCAGCATTTT.

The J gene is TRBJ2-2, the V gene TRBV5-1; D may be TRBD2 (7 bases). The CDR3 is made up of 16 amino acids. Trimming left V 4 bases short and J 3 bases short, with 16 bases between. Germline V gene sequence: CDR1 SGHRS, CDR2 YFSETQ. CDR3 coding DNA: TGCGCCAGCAGCCTCCTCGGGGGGCTCGACACCGGGGAGCTGTTTTTT. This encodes CASSLLGGLDTGELFF.

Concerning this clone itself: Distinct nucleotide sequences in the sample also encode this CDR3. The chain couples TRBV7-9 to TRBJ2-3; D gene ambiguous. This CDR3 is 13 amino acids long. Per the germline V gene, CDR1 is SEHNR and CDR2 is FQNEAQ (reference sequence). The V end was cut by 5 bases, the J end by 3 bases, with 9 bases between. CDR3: CASSLSGTDTQYF. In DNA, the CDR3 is TGTGCCAGCAGCCTGAGTGGTACAGATACGCAGTATTTT.

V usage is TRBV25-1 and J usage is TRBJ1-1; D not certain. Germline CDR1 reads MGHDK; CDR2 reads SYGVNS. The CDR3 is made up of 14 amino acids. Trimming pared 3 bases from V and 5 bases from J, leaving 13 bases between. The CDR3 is CASSDGGRATEAFF. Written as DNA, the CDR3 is TGTGCCAGCAGTGATGGCGGGAGAGCGACTGAAGCTTTCTTT.

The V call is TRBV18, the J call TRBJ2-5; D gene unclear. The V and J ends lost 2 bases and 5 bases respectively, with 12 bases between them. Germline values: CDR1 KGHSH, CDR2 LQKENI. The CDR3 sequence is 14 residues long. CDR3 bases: TGTGCCAGCTCACCAAATAGGGCTGCGGAGACCCAGTACTTC. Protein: CASSPNRAAETQYF.

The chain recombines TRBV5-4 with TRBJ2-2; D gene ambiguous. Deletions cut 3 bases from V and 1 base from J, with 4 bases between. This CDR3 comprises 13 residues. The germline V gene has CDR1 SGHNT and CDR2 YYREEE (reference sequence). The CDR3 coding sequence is TGTGCCAGCAGCTACCTGAACACCGGGGAGCTGTTTTTT. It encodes CASSYLNTGELFF.

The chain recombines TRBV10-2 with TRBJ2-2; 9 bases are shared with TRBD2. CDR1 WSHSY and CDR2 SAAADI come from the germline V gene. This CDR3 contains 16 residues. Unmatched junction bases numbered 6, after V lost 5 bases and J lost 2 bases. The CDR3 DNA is TGCGCCAGCAGTTTACTAGCGGGCCTCAACACCGGGGAGCTGTTTTTT. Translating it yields CASSLLAGLNTGELFF.

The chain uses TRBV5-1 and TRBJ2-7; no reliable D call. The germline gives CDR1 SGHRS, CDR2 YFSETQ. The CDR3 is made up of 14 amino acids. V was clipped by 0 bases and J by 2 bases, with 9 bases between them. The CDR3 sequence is CASSLVPDPYEQYF. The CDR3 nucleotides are TGCGCCAGCAGCTTGGTTCCTGATCCCTACGAGCAGTACTTC.

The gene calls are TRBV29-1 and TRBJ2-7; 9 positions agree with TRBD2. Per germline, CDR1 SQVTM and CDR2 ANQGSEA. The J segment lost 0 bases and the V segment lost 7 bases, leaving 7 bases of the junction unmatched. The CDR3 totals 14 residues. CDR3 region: CSGSTSGSSYEQYF. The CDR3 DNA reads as TGCAGCGGATCGACTAGCGGTAGCTCCTACGAGCAGTACTTC.

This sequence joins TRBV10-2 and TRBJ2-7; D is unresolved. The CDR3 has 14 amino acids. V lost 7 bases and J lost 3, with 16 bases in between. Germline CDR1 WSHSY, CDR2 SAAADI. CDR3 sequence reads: CASTSSPHYYEQYF. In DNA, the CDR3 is TGCGCCAGCACCTCATCGCCCCACTACTACGAGCAGTACTTC.

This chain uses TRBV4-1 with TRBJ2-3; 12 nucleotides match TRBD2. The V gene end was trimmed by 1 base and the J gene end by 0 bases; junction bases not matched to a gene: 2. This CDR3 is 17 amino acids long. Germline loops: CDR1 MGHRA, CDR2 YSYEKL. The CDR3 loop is CASSQAGTSGSTDTQYF. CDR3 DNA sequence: TGCGCCAGCAGCCAAGCCGGGACTAGCGGGAGCACAGATACGCAGTATTTT.

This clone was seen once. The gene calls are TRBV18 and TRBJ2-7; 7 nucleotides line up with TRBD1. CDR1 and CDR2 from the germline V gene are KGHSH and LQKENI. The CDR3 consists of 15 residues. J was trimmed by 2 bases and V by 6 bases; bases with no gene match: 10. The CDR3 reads CASSTLGQPAYEQYF. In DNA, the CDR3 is TGTGCCAGCTCGACTCTGGGACAGCCTGCCTACGAGCAGTACTTC.

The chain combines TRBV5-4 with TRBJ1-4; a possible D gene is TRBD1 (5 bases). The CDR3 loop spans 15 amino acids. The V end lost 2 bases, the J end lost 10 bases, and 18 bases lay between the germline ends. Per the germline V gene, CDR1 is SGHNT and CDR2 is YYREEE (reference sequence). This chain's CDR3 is CASSLRKGPDGKLFF. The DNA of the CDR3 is TGTGCCAGCAGCTTACGGAAGGGACCCGACGGAAAACTGTTTTTT.